The TCR beta chain under discussion was sequenced for a study of T cell responses to AZD1222 COVID-19 vaccine. Second-dose timings of about 4 or about 12 weeks were pooled. With 2 bases removed from V and 0 bases from J, the gap between germline ends came to 8 bases. CDR3 length equals 14 residues. Germline V CDR1 and CDR2: SGHVS, FNYEAQ. Method: immunoSEQ multiplex PCR; TCRdb's copy keeps in-frame clones and lacks some. The data hold around 150,000 clones, with 80% to 95% observed a single time. The chain links TRBV7-6 to TRBJ2-7; possibly TRBD1 for D (5 bases). This clonotype was obtained from an adult who received the AZD1222 COVID-19 vaccine. The starting material was peripheral blood, obtained 28 days after the second AZD1222 dose. This CDR3 reads CASSLQGSSYEQYF. The CDR3 DNA reads as TGTGCCAGCAGCTTACAGGGAAGCTCCTACGAGCAGTACTTC.